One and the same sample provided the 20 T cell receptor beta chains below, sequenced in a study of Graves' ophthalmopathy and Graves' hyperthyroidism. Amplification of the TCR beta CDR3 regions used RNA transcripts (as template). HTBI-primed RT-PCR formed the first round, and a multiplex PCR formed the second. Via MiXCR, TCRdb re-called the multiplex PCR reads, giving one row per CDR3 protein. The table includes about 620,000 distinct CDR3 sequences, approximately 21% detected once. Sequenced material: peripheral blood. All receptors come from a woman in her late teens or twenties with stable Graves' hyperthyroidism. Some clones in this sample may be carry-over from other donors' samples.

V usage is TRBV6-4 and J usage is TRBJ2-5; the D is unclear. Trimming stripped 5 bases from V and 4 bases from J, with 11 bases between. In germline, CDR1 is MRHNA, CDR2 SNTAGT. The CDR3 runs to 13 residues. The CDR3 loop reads CASSYNGRETQYF. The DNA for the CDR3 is TGTGCCAGCAGTTACAATGGAAGAGAGACCCAGTACTTC.

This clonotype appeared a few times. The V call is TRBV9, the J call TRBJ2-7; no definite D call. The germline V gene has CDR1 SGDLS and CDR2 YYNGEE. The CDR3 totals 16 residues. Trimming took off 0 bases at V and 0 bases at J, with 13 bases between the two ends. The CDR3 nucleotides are TGTGCCAGCAGCGTAGGTTCAGGACCAGCCTCCTACGAGCAGTACTTC. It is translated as CASSVGSGPASYEQYF. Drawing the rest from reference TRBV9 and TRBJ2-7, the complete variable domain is DSGVTQTPKHLITATGQRVTLRCSPRSGDLSVYWYQQSLDQGLQFLIQYYNGEERAKGNILERFSAQQFPDLHSELNLSSLELGDSALYFCASSVGSGPASYEQYFGPGTRLTVT.

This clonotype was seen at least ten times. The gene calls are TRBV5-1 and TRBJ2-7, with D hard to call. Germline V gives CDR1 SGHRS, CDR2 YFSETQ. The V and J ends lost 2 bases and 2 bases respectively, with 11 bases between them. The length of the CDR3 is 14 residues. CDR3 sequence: CASSFAPGPYEQYF. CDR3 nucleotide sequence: TGCGCCAGCAGCTTTGCCCCGGGTCCCTACGAGCAGTACTTC.

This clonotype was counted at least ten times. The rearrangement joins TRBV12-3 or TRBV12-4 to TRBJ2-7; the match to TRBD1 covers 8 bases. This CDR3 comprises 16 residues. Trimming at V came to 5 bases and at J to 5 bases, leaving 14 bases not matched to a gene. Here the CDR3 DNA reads TGTGCCAGCAGTCCAACCCCAGGGGGCATGGGCAACGAGCAGTACTTC. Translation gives CASSPTPGGMGNEQYF.

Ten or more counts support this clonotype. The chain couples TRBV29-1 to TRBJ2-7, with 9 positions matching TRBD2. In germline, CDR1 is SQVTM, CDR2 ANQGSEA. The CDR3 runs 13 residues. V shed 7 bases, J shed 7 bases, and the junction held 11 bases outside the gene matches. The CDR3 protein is CSAKLAGAMEQYF. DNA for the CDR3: TGCAGCGCCAAATTAGCGGGAGCCATGGAGCAGTACTTC.

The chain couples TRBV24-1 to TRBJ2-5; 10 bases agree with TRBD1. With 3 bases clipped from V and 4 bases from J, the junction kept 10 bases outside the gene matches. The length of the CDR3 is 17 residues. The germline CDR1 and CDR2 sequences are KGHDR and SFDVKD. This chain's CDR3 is CATSDPTRDRGRETQYF. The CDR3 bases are TGTGCCACCAGTGATCCGACCCGGGACAGGGGTCGAGAGACCCAGTACTTC.

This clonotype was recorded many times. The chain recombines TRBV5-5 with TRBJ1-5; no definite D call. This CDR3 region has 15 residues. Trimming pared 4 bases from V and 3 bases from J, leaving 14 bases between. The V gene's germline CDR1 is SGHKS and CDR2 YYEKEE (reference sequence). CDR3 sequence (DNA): TGTGCCAGCAGCCTTGTTGAGGCACTCAATCAGCCCCAGCATTTT. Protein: CASSLVEALNQPQHF.

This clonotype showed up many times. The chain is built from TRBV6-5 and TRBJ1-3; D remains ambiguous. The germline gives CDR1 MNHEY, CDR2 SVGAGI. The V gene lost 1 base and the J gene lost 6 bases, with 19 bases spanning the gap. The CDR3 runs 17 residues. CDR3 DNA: TGTGCCAGCAGTTACTTTCCCCACTCTCTCGGGGAAAACACCATATATTTT. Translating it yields CASSYFPHSLGENTIYF.

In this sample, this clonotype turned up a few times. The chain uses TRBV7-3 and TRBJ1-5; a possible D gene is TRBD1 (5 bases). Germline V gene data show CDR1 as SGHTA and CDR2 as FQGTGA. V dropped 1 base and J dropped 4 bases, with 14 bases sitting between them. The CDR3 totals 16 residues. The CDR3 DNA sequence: TGTGCCAGCAGCTTAAAGACAGCGAGTAAGAATCAGCCCCAGCATTTT. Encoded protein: CASSLKTASKNQPQHF.

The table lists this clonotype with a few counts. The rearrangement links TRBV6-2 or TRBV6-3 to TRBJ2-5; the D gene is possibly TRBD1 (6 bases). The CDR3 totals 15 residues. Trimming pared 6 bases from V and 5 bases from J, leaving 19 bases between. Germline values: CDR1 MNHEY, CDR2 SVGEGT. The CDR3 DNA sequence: TGTGCCAGCAGCAACCCCGGACAGCTGCAGGAGACCCAGTACTTC. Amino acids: CASSNPGQLQETQYF.

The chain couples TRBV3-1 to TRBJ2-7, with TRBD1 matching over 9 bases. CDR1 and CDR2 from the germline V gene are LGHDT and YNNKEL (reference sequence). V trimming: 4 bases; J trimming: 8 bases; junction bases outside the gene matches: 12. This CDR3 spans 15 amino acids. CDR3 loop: CASSPGADRGLQQYF. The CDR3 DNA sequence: TGTGCCAGCAGCCCCGGGGCGGACAGGGGACTCCAGCAGTACTTC.

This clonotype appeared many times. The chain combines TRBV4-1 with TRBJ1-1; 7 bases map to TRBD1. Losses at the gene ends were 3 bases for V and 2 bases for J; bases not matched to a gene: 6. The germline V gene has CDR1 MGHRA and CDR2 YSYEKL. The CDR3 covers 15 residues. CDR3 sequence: CASSHIGQVNTEAFF. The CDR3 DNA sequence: TGCGCCAGCAGCCATATCGGACAGGTAAACACTGAAGCTTTCTTT.

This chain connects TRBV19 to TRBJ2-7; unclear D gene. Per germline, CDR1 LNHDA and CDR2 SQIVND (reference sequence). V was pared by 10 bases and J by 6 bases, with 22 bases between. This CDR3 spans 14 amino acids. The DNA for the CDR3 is TGTGCCACTCTATCCTTCGCAGGATCGAGCGAGCAGTACTTC. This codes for CATLSFAGSSEQYF.

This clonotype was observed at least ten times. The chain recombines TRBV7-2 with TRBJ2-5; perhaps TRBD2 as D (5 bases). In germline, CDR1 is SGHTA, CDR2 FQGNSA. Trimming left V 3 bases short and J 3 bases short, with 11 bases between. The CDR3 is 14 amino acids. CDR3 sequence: CASSLRVLEETQYF. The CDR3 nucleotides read TGTGCCAGCAGCTTGAGGGTATTAGAAGAGACCCAGTACTTC. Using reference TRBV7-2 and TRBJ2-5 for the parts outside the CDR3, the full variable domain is GAGVSQSPSNKVTEKGKDVELRCDPISGHTALYWYRQSLGQGLEFLIYFQGNSAPDKSGLPSDRFSAERTGGSVSTLTIQRTQQEDSAVYLCASSLRVLEETQYFGPGTRLLVL.

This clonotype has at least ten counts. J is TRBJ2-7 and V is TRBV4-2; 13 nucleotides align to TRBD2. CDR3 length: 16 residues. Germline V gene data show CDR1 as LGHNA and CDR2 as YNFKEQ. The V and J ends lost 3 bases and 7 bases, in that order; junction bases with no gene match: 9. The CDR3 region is CASSHLGLAGENEQYF. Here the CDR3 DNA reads TGTGCCAGCAGCCACCTAGGACTAGCGGGGGAGAATGAGCAGTACTTC.

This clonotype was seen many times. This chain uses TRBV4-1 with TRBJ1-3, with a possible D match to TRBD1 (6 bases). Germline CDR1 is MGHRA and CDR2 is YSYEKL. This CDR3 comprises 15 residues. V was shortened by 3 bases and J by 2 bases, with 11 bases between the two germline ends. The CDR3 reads CASSQITGPGNTIYF. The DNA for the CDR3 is TGCGCCAGCAGCCAGATAACAGGGCCTGGAAACACCATATATTTT.

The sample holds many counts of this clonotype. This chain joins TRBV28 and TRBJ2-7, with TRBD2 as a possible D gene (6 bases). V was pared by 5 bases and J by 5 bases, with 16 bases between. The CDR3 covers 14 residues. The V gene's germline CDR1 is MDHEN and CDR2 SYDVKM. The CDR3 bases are TGTGCCAGCAGTCATCTCCGGGGGACCAACGAGCAGTACTTC. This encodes CASSHLRGTNEQYF.

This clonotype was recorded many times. For the CDR3, the DNA is TGTGCCAGCAGCTTCAGACAGGACTATGGCTACACCTTC. Translating it yields CASSFRQDYGYTF. The J gene is TRBJ1-2, the V gene TRBV7-2; TRBD1 might be the D (6 bases). Per germline, CDR1 SGHTA and CDR2 FQGNSA. V was trimmed by 3 bases and J by 3 bases, leaving 8 bases between them. The CDR3 consists of 13 residues.

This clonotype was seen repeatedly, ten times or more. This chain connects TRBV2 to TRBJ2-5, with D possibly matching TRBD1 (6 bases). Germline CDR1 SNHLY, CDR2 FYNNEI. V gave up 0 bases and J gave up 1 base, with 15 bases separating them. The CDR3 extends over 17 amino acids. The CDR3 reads CASSEAKQGLGQETQYF. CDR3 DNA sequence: TGTGCCAGCAGTGAAGCTAAACAGGGTTTGGGCCAAGAGACCCAGTACTTC.

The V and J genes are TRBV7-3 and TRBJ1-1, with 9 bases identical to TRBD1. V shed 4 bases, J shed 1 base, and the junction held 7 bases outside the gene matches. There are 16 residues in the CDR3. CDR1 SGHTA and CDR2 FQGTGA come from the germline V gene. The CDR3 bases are TGTGCCAGCAGCTGGAAGACAGGGGGATGGAACACTGAAGCTTTCTTT. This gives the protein CASSWKTGGWNTEAFF.